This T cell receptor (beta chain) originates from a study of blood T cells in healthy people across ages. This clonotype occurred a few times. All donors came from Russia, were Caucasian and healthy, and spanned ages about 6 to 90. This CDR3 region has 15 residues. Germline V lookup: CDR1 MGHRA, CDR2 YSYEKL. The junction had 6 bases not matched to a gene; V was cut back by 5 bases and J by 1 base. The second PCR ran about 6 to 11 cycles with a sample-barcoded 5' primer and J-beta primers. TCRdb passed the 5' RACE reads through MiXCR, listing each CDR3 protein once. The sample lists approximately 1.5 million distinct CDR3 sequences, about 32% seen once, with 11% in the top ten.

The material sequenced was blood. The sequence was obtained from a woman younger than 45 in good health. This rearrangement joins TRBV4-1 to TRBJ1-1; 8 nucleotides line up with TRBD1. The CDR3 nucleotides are TGCGCCAGCAGCTTGAAGACAGGGGCGAACACTGAAGCTTTCTTT. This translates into CASSLKTGANTEAFF.